This T cell receptor beta chain was recovered during a study of CD8 T cells in ankylosing spondylitis. Germline V gene data show CDR1 as MNHNY and CDR2 as SVGAGI (reference sequence). The germline V and J ends were trimmed by 5 bases and 7 bases, with 12 bases remaining between them. The CDR3 has 13 residues. This clonotype was found many times. Antigen: not known. TCRdb independently ran MiXCR on the 5' RACE reads; one entry per CDR3 protein. The data contain about 130,000 distinct CDR3 sequences, approximately 6.8% of them singletons. Study-level results: Enrichment of disease-linked clones was reportedly significant in matched ankylosing spondylitis synovial fluid. Those disease-linked clones were CD8+; they were also relatively rare in peripheral blood. About 8 highly homologous variants made up a TCR beta motif, and this motif appeared characteristic of ankylosing spondylitis blood.

The specimen was blood, either unsorted or a sorted T cell fraction (not recorded which). The receptor's source is a male donor with ankylosing spondylitis or in good health (not recorded which). The rearrangement joins TRBV6-6 to TRBJ2-1; D not certain. The CDR3: CASSDIVRNEQFF. CDR3 nucleotide sequence: TGTGCCAGCAGTGACATCGTCCGAAATGAGCAGTTCTTC.